This TCR beta chain was found in a study of cytomegalovirus exposure and HLA in healthy donors. Turning to the study itself: About 80 million unique TCRs from HLA-typed donors were held in an early data release. Study conclusions and caveats: Earlier analysis yielded a pattern in which most TCR beta V segments were productive about 87% or about 30% of the time. Among TCR sequences, most were rare, though some public TCRs appeared in many donors.

For this clone: Antigen specificity is unknown.

Primers: 60 Vbeta forward and 13 Jbeta reverse. Clones were read by immunoSEQ multiplex PCR, and TCRdb kept only the in-frame ones, dropping some. The sample yields approximately 170,000 clones, more than 65% seen once. Looked up from germline, CDR1 is SGHTA and CDR2 is FQGTGA. The CDR3 spans 12 residues. V lost 4 bases and J 3 bases, leaving 3 bases between the germline ends. The sample taken for sequencing was PBMCs. This receptor was identified in a male donor in good health and CMV-seronegative. The chain uses TRBV7-3 and TRBJ2-2; D gene unclear. The CDR3 is CASSSDTGELFF. DNA for the CDR3: TGTGCCAGCAGCTCCGACACCGGGGAGCTGTTTTTT.